The clone carrying this T cell receptor delta chain is medium-sized (0.01 to 0.1%). Within the sample, other DNA sequences also encode this same CDR3. The sample is drawn from a study of gamma-delta chains in newborns, infants, children. On the study more broadly: Polyclonal expansion of innate γδ T cells after birth follows microbial exposure.

The CDR3 runs 16 residues. CDR1 is GEAIGNYY and CDR2 is EKD in the germline V gene. J was trimmed by 0 bases and V by 3 bases; bases with no gene match: 9. TCRdb called clones anew from the reads with CATT. Among some 6,900 delta-chain clones listed, approximately 2.1% were seen once. Specimen: blood. The sequence came from a child who was a newborn, infant or young child, either healthy, febrile or measles-vaccinated (not recorded which). The chain combines TRDV2 with TRDJ1; 7 nucleotides match TRDD3. CDR3 in amino acids: CACDSTGAQYTDKLIF. CDR3 DNA sequence: TGTGCCTGTGACTCAACTGGGGCTCAGTACACCGATAAACTCATCTTT.